A selection of T cell receptor beta chains follows, all from one sample in a study of shared clonotypes between healthy human individuals. Profiled with immunoSEQ multiplex PCR; TCRdb holds only in-frame clones, not every one. This table has 600,000 or so clones, 85% to 95% appearing once. Sequencing input: naive CD8+ T cells sorted from blood. The receptors derive from a woman aged 30 to 39 in good health. Both conserved end residues are part of each CDR3. The D gene is left open where the match is weak. The size field is filled for only some rows; it gives once, few, many or a size class.

clone size: NA
V gene: TRBV23-1
J gene: TRBJ1-1
D gene: NA
CDR3 protein: CASSQPEVKTPNTEAFF
CDR3 DNA: TGCGCCAGCAGTCAACCGGAGGTAAAGACACCGAACACTGAAGCTTTCTTT

clone size: once
V gene: TRBV5-6
J gene: TRBJ2-6
D gene: NA
CDR3 protein: CASSYLWESSSGANVLTF
CDR3 DNA: TGTGCCAGCAGTTATCTATGGGAGTCGAGCTCTGGGGCCAACGTCCTGACTTTC

clone size: NA
V gene: TRBV28
J gene: TRBJ2-2
D gene: TRBD2
CDR3 protein: CASSGTSGSFIGELFF
CDR3 DNA: TGTGCCAGCAGTGGGACTAGCGGGAGTTTCATCGGGGAGCTGTTTTTT

clone size: NA
V gene: TRBV10-1
J gene: TRBJ2-7
D gene: NA
CDR3 protein: CASSESRDTSYEQYF
CDR3 DNA: TGCGCCAGCAGTGAGAGCCGGGACACCTCCTACGAGCAGTACTTC

clone size: NA
V gene: TRBV28
J gene: TRBJ1-4
D gene: NA
CDR3 protein: CASSLSRGIYEKLFF
CDR3 DNA: TGTGCCAGCAGTTTATCCCGGGGGATATATGAAAAACTGTTTTTT

clone size: NA
V gene: TRBV9
J gene: TRBJ2-5
D gene: TRBD2
CDR3 protein: CASSEGLAGAFETQYF
CDR3 DNA: TGTGCCAGCAGCGAGGGACTAGCGGGAGCCTTTGAGACCCAGTACTTC

clone size: NA
V gene: TRBV19
J gene: TRBJ2-1
D gene: TRBD1
CDR3 protein: CASSSEGGEQFF
CDR3 DNA: TGTGCCAGTAGTTCTGAAGGGGGCGAGCAGTTCTTC

clone size: NA
V gene: TRBV7-9
J gene: TRBJ1-2
D gene: TRBD1
CDR3 protein: CASSPGTGSSNYGYTF
CDR3 DNA: TGTGCCAGCAGCCCCGGGACAGGCTCTTCAAACTATGGCTACACCTTC

clone size: NA
V gene: TRBV5-1
J gene: TRBJ2-1
D gene: TRBD2
CDR3 protein: CASSQPSVTSGYNEQFF
CDR3 DNA: TGCGCCAGCAGCCAACCCTCGGTAACTAGCGGGTATAATGAGCAGTTCTTC

clone size: NA
V gene: TRBV10-2
J gene: TRBJ1-1
D gene: NA
CDR3 protein: CASSESQGPNTEAFF
CDR3 DNA: TGCGCCAGCAGTGAGTCACAGGGTCCGAACACTGAAGCTTTCTTT

clone size: NA
V gene: TRBV4-1
J gene: TRBJ1-5
D gene: NA
CDR3 protein: CASSQDRGTIQPQHF
CDR3 DNA: TGCGCCAGCAGCCAAGATCGGGGAACAATCCAGCCCCAGCATTTT

clone size: NA
V gene: TRBV19
J gene: TRBJ2-5
D gene: TRBD2
CDR3 protein: CASSEDLTQLAGVGETQYF
CDR3 DNA: TGTGCCAGTAGTGAAGATCTTACACAACTAGCGGGAGTTGGGGAGACCCAGTACTTC

clone size: NA
V gene: TRBV19
J gene: TRBJ2-2
D gene: NA
CDR3 protein: CASQSFGGTGELFF
CDR3 DNA: TGTGCCAGCCAGTCATTTGGAGGGACCGGGGAGCTGTTTTTT

clone size: NA
V gene: TRBV4-1
J gene: TRBJ1-2
D gene: TRBD1
CDR3 protein: CASSQVGQGASGYTF
CDR3 DNA: TGCGCCAGCAGCCAAGTAGGACAGGGGGCTTCTGGCTACACCTTC

clone size: NA
V gene: TRBV5-6
J gene: TRBJ2-7
D gene: NA
CDR3 protein: CASSSRGTYEQYF
CDR3 DNA: TGTGCCAGCAGCAGTCGAGGGACCTACGAGCAGTACTTC

clone size: NA
V gene: TRBV28
J gene: TRBJ2-1
D gene: NA
CDR3 protein: CASTIGSPGMYEQFF
CDR3 DNA: TGTGCCAGCACGATAGGGTCCCCGGGTATGTATGAGCAGTTCTTC

clone size: NA
V gene: TRBV7-8
J gene: TRBJ2-7
D gene: NA
CDR3 protein: CASSPRDQRYPEQYF
CDR3 DNA: TGTGCCAGCAGCCCCCGGGACCAGCGCTACCCCGAGCAGTACTTC

clone size: NA
V gene: TRBV21-1
J gene: TRBJ2-5
D gene: NA
CDR3 protein: CASSKEAKETQYF
CDR3 DNA: TGTGCCAGCAGCAAAGAGGCCAAAGAGACCCAGTACTTC

clone size: few
V gene: TRBV6-6
J gene: TRBJ2-1
D gene: TRBD2
CDR3 protein: CASSYSRGNEQFF
CDR3 DNA: TGTGCCAGCAGTTACTCGCGGGGGAATGAGCAGTTCTTC

clone size: NA
V gene: TRBV7-9
J gene: TRBJ2-3
D gene: NA
CDR3 protein: CASSFVAGSTDTQYF
CDR3 DNA: TGTGCCAGCAGCTTCGTGGCAGGGAGCACAGATACGCAGTATTTT

clone size: NA
V gene: TRBV4-2
J gene: TRBJ2-7
D gene: TRBD2
CDR3 protein: CASSGIGGSNYEQYF
CDR3 DNA: TGTGCCAGCAGCGGTATAGGCGGGAGCAACTACGAGCAGTACTTC

clone size: NA
V gene: TRBV6-5
J gene: TRBJ2-7
D gene: NA
CDR3 protein: CASSSQGGEQYF
CDR3 DNA: TGTGCCAGCAGTTCCCAGGGCGGCGAGCAGTACTTC

clone size: NA
V gene: TRBV7-9
J gene: TRBJ2-7
D gene: TRBD1
CDR3 protein: CASSRQGRNSYEQYF
CDR3 DNA: TGTGCCAGCAGCCGACAGGGCCGTAACTCCTACGAGCAGTACTTC

clone size: NA
V gene: TRBV27
J gene: TRBJ2-7
D gene: TRBD2
CDR3 protein: CASRERGSSYEQYF
CDR3 DNA: TGTGCCAGCAGGGAGCGGGGGAGCTCCTACGAGCAGTACTTC

clone size: NA
V gene: TRBV11-2
J gene: TRBJ2-1
D gene: NA
CDR3 protein: CASSRREQFF
CDR3 DNA: TGTGCCAGCAGTAGAAGGGAGCAGTTCTTC

clone size: NA
V gene: TRBV7-8
J gene: TRBJ2-7
D gene: TRBD1
CDR3 protein: CANTLGDRVYEQYF
CDR3 DNA: TGTGCCAACACCCTTGGCGACAGGGTCTACGAGCAGTACTTC

clone size: once
V gene: TRBV5-1
J gene: TRBJ1-1
D gene: NA
CDR3 protein: CASSLRQLNTEAFF
CDR3 DNA: TGCGCCAGCAGCTTGAGACAGCTGAACACTGAAGCTTTCTTT

clone size: NA
V gene: TRBV2
J gene: TRBJ2-2
D gene: NA
CDR3 protein: CASSESVTGELFF
CDR3 DNA: TGTGCCAGCAGTGAATCCGTCACCGGGGAGCTGTTTTTT

clone size: NA
V gene: TRBV4-1
J gene: TRBJ2-7
D gene: TRBD2
CDR3 protein: CASSQKTPSGSSYEQYF
CDR3 DNA: TGCGCCAGCAGCCAAAAGACCCCAAGCGGGAGTTCCTACGAGCAGTACTTC

clone size: NA
V gene: TRBV4-1
J gene: TRBJ2-2
D gene: NA
CDR3 protein: CASSPLPRRSTGELFF
CDR3 DNA: TGCGCCAGCAGCCCGCTCCCGCGCAGGTCCACCGGGGAGCTGTTTTTT

clone size: NA
V gene: TRBV5-6
J gene: TRBJ2-1
D gene: NA
CDR3 protein: CASSQGLLFMDEQFF
CDR3 DNA: TGTGCCAGCAGCCAGGGACTGCTATTTATGGATGAGCAGTTCTTC

clone size: few
V gene: TRBV19
J gene: TRBJ2-1
D gene: TRBD2
CDR3 protein: CASSITTGLAGLNEQFF
CDR3 DNA: TGTGCCAGTAGTATCACGACGGGACTAGCGGGCCTCAATGAGCAGTTCTTC

clone size: NA
V gene: TRBV27
J gene: TRBJ2-7
D gene: TRBD2
CDR3 protein: CASSLTSEDYEQYF
CDR3 DNA: TGTGCCAGCAGTTTGACTAGCGAAGACTACGAGCAGTACTTC

clone size: few
V gene: TRBV7-9
J gene: TRBJ2-2
D gene: NA
CDR3 protein: CASQLRDTGELFF
CDR3 DNA: TGTGCCAGCCAACTACGTGACACCGGGGAGCTGTTTTTT

clone size: NA
V gene: TRBV15
J gene: TRBJ1-2
D gene: TRBD1
CDR3 protein: CATSRDHPGQGNGYTF
CDR3 DNA: TGTGCCACCAGCAGAGATCACCCGGGACAGGGGAATGGCTACACCTTC

clone size: NA
V gene: TRBV28
J gene: TRBJ2-5
D gene: NA
CDR3 protein: CASSRVETQYF
CDR3 DNA: TGTGCCAGCAGTCGTGTAGAGACCCAGTACTTC

clone size: once
V gene: TRBV13
J gene: TRBJ1-1
D gene: NA
CDR3 protein: CASSSGPGNTEAFF
CDR3 DNA: TGTGCCAGCAGCTCCGGACCGGGGAACACTGAAGCTTTCTTT

clone size: NA
V gene: TRBV11-2
J gene: TRBJ2-2
D gene: NA
CDR3 protein: CASSFFEISVSGELFF
CDR3 DNA: TGTGCCAGCAGCTTTTTCGAGATATCTGTCTCCGGGGAGCTGTTTTTT

clone size: NA
V gene: TRBV10-3
J gene: TRBJ2-7
D gene: TRBD1
CDR3 protein: CAISPGQGSPSSYEQYF
CDR3 DNA: TGTGCCATCAGTCCGGGACAGGGTTCTCCTAGCTCCTACGAGCAGTACTTC

clone size: NA
V gene: TRBV4-2
J gene: TRBJ2-7
D gene: TRBD2
CDR3 protein: CASSRGLATYEQYF
CDR3 DNA: TGTGCCAGCAGCCGGGGACTAGCAACTTACGAGCAGTACTTC

clone size: NA
V gene: TRBV9
J gene: TRBJ2-1
D gene: TRBD2
CDR3 protein: CASSFLGLAAYNEQFF
CDR3 DNA: TGTGCCAGCAGCTTTCTAGGACTAGCGGCCTACAATGAGCAGTTCTTC

clone size: NA
V gene: TRBV4-2
J gene: TRBJ2-7
D gene: TRBD1
CDR3 protein: CASSQDRDRPLYEQYF
CDR3 DNA: TGTGCCAGCAGCCAAGACCGGGACAGGCCCCTCTACGAGCAGTACTTC

clone size: NA
V gene: TRBV28
J gene: TRBJ2-4
D gene: NA
CDR3 protein: CASSFAGEAKNIQYF
CDR3 DNA: TGTGCCAGCAGTTTCGCAGGGGAGGCCAAAAACATTCAGTACTTC